This T cell receptor beta chain was recorded in a study of identical twins (dated by TCRdb to 2015 to 2016). A note on the overall study: TCR alpha and beta repertoires from monozygotic twins, unrelated adults of various ages and cord blood were deep-sequenced to test whether fetal clonotypes persist. To rule out contamination, replicate twin experiments were performed at different times with different library preparation protocols.

The CDR3 spans 13 residues, from the cysteine through the phenylalanine. Only the CDR3 region is kept as DNA, spanning 39 bases read in frame from base 1. According to the germline V gene (reference sequence), CDR1 reads MNHEY and CDR2 reads SMNVEV. The V and J ends are trimmed by 3 bases and 3 bases, leaving 8 bases between them. All donors were healthy Caucasians. Three pairs of female monozygotic twins, all aged roughly 18 to 29 years, were included in the twin cohort. Peripheral blood mononuclear cells were the source from which RNA for the TCR libraries was isolated. This clonotype was observed a handful of times. It lacks a known antigen. Within one base of it there is no much larger clone, and no base qualities were kept. The library came from 5' RACE. Instrument used: Illumina HiSeq 2000. Template switching added a universal primer binding site, and the final cDNA carried a unique molecular identifier that allowed TCR cDNA molecules to be counted accurately. Specific primers in the conserved constant-segment region were used to synthesize first-strand cDNA for TCR alpha and beta chains. To control for contamination, every cDNA library was double barcoded, receiving both a SMART-Mk sample barcode and Illumina barcodes. TruSeq adapter sequences and Illumina sample barcodes were added in two successive PCR steps. The Illumina HiSeq platform was used with custom primers to sequence TCR alpha and beta cDNA libraries. Per the authors' processing: MiGEC processed the raw reads to extract unique molecular identifiers, while MiXCR was used to determine the CDR3 positions. Recombination models were inferred per individual with the repgenHMM and IGoR tools using an EM algorithm. Shared clonotype analysis was performed with the tcR package in R, normalizing sharing by the product of cloneset sizes. To study raw recombination free of thymic and clonal selection effects, out-of-frame nonproductive sequences were analyzed. The public reads were quality trimmed at Q25 with fastp and then assembled into clones with MiXCR by TCRdb, keeping productive beta chains. Every CDR3 protein is listed once, alongside the most common genes and DNA of its rows. TCRdb assigned the V and J calls; the authors' analysis was not used. For this sample the table gives fewer than 650,000 distinct CDR3 sequences, of which more than 9% were detected only once. The ten top clones hold around 3.2% of the sample.

Overall study outcomes, separate from this receptor: Because the same donors could not be followed over many years, the conclusions depended on cross-sectional statistical analysis. Abundant cord blood beta clonotypes carried fewer insertions; young adult naive repertoires showed a weaker similar trend, while memory repertoires showed none. Compared with coincidental sharing between unrelated individuals, out-of-frame TCR alpha sequences shared between twins had an excess of sequences with low generation probability. Zero-insertion analyses could be partly confounded by invariant T cells such as MAIT and iNKT, though diverse VJ usage argued against such confounding for most clonotypes. Out-of-frame TCR alpha sharing in monozygotic twins was systematically underestimated by recombination models, whereas sharing between unrelated individuals was in agreement with the recombination models. In beta out-of-frame sequences, excess twin sharing was weaker, because having fewer shared sequences lowered the signal-to-noise ratio.

The same sample was also used in a study of yellow fever vaccine responses in identical twins. Per the second study: According to the authors, the vaccine-induced T cell response in identical twins seemed to be partly convergent and partly specific to each individual. In the study, vaccine-responding T cell clones were precisely tracked in identical twins.

The chain couples TRBV27 to TRBJ1-2; confidence is insufficient to name the D gene. The sequencing input was PBMCs. This clonotype originated in a woman in her late teens or twenties in good health. The DNA is TGTGCCAGCAGTTTCTTCTCAGACTATGGCTACACCTTC. Its amino acids are CASSFFSDYGYTF.